Presented here are 5 T cell receptor beta chains from one specimen sequenced in a study of blood T cell repertoires in COVID-19. Assay: immunoSEQ multiplex PCR; the TCRdb copy retains only in-frame clones and omits some. The sample contains tens of thousands of clones, under 85% of which appear only once. The sequencing input was peripheral blood. All receptors come from a human donor in a cohort sampled during active COVID-19.

This rearrangement joins TRBV28 to TRBJ1-1; 9 nucleotides line up with TRBD1. The V gene end was trimmed by 6 bases and the J gene end by 4 bases; junction bases not matched to a gene: 3. CDR3 length equals 13 residues. In germline, CDR1 is MDHEN, CDR2 SYDVKM. CDR3 DNA: TGTGCCAGCAGGGAGACAGGGGGCACTGAAGCTTTCTTT. This gives the protein CASRETGGTEAFF. Drawing the rest from reference TRBV28 and TRBJ1-1, the complete variable domain is DVKVTQSSRYLVKRTGEKVFLECVQDMDHENMFWYRQDPGLGLRLIYFSYDVKMKEKGDIPEGYSVSREKKERFSLILESASTNQTSMYLCASRETGGTEAFFGQGTRLTVV.

The chain couples TRBV7-8 to TRBJ2-5; D uncertain. Germline V gives CDR1 SGHVS, CDR2 FQNEAQ. CDR3 length: 11 amino acids. Deletions cut 5 bases from V and 9 bases from J, with 10 bases between. CDR3 bases: TGTGCCAGCAGCCCGACAAAGGCCCAGTACTTC. Its protein product is CASSPTKAQYF.

The chain carries TRBV5-1 and TRBJ2-7, with D maybe TRBD1 (6 bases). V shed 4 bases and J shed 2 bases, with 22 bases lying between them. CDR1 is SGHRS and CDR2 is YFSETQ in the germline V gene. The CDR3 loop spans 17 amino acids. The DNA for the CDR3 is TGCGCCAGCAGCCTGCGAGGCCCGGTCAGGGGCCCCTACGAGCAGTACTTC. It encodes CASSLRGPVRGPYEQYF. The full variable domain, in which reference TRBV5-1 and TRBJ2-7 provide the parts outside the CDR3, is KAGVTQTPRYLIKTRGQQVTLSCSPISGHRSVSWYQQTPGQGLQFLFEYFSETQRNKGNFPGRFSGRQFSNSRSEMNVSTLELGDSALYLCASSLRGPVRGPYEQYFGPGTRLTVT.

V and J are TRBV5-1 and TRBJ2-1; possibly TRBD1 for D (6 bases). V was pared by 4 bases and J by 9 bases, with 14 bases between. Germline CDR1 and CDR2: SGHRS and YFSETQ. This CDR3 is built from 13 residues. The CDR3 reads CASSVTGHSEQFF. CDR3 nucleotides: TGCGCCAGCAGCGTTACAGGGCATTCTGAGCAGTTCTTC.

The chain uses TRBV9 and TRBJ2-2; D is possibly TRBD1 (5 bases). Germline V CDR1 and CDR2: SGDLS, YYNGEE. The length of the CDR3 is 15 residues. V shed 0 bases and J shed 1 base, with 7 bases lying between them. Written as DNA, the CDR3 is TGTGCCAGCAGCGTAGAGGGGCTGAACACCGGGGAGCTGTTTTTT. Protein sequence: CASSVEGLNTGELFF.